This TCR beta chain emerged from a study of molecular identifiers for immune sequencing clone quantification. There are 16 residues in the CDR3. CDR1 SGHRS and CDR2 YFSETQ come from the germline V gene. The authors sorted naive CD8 T cells as CD8+CD4-CCR7+CD45RA+. Study-level results: Clonotypes surpassing 20 RNA copies contained over 97% of effector molecules, versus under 1% in naive cells.

Both previously described methods and listed TCR primers were employed to make bulk TCR libraries. TCRdb used MiXCR to reprocess the PCR reads, holding one entry per CDR3 protein. The table includes around 8,000 distinct CDR3 sequences, 33% detected once. A word on this clonotype: Its antigen is not identified. At one end, the junction sequence differs from germline, possibly due to a read error.

This TCR was sampled from a human donor in good health. Some libraries in this study had Jurkat cell RNA spiked in. The gene calls are TRBV5-1 and TRBJ2-3; 7 positions agree with TRBD2. Sample: naive CD8+ T cells from blood, with Jurkat cell RNA spiked in. The subset: FACS-sorted CD8+CD4-CCR7+CD45RA+ naive T cells. The CDR3 DNA reads as TGCGCCAGCAGCTTGAAGCGGGGAACTCACACAGATACGCTGTATTTT. It encodes CASSLKRGTHTDTLYF.